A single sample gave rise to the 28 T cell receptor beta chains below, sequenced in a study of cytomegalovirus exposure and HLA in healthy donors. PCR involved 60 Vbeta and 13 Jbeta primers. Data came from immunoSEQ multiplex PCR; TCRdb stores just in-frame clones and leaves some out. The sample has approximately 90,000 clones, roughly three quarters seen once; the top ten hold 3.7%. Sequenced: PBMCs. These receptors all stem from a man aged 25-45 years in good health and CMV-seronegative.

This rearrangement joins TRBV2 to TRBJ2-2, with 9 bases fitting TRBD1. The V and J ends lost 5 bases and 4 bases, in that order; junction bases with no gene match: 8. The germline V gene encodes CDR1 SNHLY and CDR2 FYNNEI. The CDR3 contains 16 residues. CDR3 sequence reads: CASSRRQTGGTGELFF. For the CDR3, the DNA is TGTGCCAGCAGTCGTCGACAGACAGGGGGCACCGGGGAGCTGTTTTTT.

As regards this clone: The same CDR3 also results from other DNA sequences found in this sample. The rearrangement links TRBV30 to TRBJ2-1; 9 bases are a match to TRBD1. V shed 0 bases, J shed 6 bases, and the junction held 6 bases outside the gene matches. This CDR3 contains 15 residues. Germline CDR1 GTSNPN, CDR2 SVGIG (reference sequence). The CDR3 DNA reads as TGTGCCTGGAGTGTACATTGGACAGGGGTCAATGAGCAGTTCTTC. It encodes CAWSVHWTGVNEQFF.

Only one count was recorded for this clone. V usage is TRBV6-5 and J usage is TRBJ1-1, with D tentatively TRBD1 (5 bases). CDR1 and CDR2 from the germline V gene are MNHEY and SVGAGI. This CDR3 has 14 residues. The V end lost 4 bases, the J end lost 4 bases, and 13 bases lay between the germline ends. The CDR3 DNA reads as TGTGCCAGCAGTTCCCGGGACTTTGGCACTGAAGCTTTCTTT. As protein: CASSSRDFGTEAFF.

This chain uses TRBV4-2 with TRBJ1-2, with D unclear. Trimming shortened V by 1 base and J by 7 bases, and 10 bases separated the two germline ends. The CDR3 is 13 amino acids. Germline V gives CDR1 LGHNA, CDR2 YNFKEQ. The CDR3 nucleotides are TGTGCCAGCAGCCAAGGGCGGGAGGCTGGCTACACCTTC. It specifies CASSQGREAGYTF.

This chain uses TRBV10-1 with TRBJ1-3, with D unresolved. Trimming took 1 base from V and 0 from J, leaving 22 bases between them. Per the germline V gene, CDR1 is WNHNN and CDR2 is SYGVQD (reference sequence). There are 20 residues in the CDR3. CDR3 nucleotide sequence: TGCGCCAGCAGTGAGTGGGAGTTGACTGGGGAGGAAGGCTCTGGAAACACCATATATTTT. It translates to CASSEWELTGEEGSGNTIYF.

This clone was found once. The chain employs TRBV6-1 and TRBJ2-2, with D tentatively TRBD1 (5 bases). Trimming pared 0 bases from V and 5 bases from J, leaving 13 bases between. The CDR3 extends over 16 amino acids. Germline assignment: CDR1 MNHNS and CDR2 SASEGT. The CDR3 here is CASSEAGRVGTGELFF. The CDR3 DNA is TGTGCCAGCAGTGAAGCTGGCAGGGTGGGGACCGGGGAGCTGTTTTTT.

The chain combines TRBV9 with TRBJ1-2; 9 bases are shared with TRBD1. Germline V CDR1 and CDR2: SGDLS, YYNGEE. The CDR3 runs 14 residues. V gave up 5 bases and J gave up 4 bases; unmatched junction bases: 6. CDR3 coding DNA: TGTGCCAGCAGGCCGGGACAGGGACTCTATGGCTACACCTTC. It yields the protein CASRPGQGLYGYTF.

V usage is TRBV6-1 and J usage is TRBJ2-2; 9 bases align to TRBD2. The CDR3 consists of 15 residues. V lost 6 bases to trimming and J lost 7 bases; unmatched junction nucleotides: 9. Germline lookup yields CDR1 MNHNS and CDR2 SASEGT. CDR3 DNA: TGTGCCAGCAGAGCTAGCGGGACGGGGGGCGGGGAGCTGTTTTTT. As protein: CASRASGTGGGELFF.

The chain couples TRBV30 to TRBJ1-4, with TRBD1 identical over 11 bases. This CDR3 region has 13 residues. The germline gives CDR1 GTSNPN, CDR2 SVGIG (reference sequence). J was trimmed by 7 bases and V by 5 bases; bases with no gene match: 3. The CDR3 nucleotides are TGTGCCTGGGGACAGGGGGCGGGTGAAAAACTGTTTTTT. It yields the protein CAWGQGAGEKLFF.

CDR3 amino acids: CASRPVGHRRSDTQYF. The CDR3 region has the DNA TGTGCCAGCCGACCCGTGGGACACCGACGATCAGATACGCAGTATTTT. This sequence joins TRBV27 and TRBJ2-3, with D perhaps matching TRBD1 (6 bases). V was clipped by 8 bases and J by 4 bases, with 22 bases between them. Per the germline V gene, CDR1 is MNHEY and CDR2 is SMNVEV (reference sequence). The CDR3 sequence is 16 residues long.

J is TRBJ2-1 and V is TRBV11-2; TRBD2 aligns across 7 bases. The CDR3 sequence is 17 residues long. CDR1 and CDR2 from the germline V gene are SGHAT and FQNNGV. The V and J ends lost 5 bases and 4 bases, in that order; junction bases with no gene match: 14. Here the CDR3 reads CASSVRLAESTYNEQFF. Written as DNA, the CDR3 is TGTGCCAGCAGCGTAAGACTAGCCGAAAGCACTTACAATGAGCAGTTCTTC.

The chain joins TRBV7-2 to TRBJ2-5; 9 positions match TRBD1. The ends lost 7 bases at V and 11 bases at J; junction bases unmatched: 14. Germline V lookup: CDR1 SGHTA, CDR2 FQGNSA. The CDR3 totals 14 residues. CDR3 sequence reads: CASTPWGTGLEQYF. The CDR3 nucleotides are TGTGCCAGCACCCCGTGGGGGACAGGGTTGGAGCAGTACTTC.

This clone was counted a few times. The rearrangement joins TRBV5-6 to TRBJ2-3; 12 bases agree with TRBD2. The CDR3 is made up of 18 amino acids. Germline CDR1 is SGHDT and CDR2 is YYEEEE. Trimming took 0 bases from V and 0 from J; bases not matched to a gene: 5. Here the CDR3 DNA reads TGTGCCAGCAGCTTGGGACTAGCGGGGGCCGGTAGCACAGATACGCAGTATTTT. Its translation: CASSLGLAGAGSTDTQYF.

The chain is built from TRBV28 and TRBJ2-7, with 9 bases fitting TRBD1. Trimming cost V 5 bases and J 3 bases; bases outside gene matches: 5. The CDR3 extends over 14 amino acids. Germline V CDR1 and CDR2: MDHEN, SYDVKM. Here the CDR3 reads CASSRQGGLYEQYF. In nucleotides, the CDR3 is TGTGCCAGCAGTAGACAGGGGGGACTCTACGAGCAGTACTTC.

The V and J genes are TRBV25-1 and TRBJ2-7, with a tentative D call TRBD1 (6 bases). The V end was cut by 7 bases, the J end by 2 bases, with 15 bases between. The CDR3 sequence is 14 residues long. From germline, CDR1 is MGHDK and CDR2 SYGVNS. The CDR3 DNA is TGTGCCAGCAAGGGTGGGGGCAGCACCTACGAGCAGTACTTC. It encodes CASKGGGSTYEQYF.

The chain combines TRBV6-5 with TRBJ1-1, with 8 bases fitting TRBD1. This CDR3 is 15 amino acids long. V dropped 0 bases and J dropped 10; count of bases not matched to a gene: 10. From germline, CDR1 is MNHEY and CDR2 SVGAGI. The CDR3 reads CASSYSPPPGGAAFF. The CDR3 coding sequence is TGTGCCAGCAGTTACTCGCCCCCCCCAGGGGGCGCAGCTTTCTTT.

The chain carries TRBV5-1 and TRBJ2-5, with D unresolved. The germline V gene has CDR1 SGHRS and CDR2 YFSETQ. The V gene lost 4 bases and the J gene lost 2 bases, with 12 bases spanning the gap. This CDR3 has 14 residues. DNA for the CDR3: TGCGCCAGCAGCCTCGCCTCCCTACAAGAGACCCAGTACTTC. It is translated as CASSLASLQETQYF.

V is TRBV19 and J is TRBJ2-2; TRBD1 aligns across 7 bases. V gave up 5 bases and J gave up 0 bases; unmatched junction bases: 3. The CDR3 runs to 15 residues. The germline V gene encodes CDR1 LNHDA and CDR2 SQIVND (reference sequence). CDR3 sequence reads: CASSSGTANTGELFF. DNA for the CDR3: TGTGCCAGTAGTTCCGGGACAGCGAACACCGGGGAGCTGTTTTTT.

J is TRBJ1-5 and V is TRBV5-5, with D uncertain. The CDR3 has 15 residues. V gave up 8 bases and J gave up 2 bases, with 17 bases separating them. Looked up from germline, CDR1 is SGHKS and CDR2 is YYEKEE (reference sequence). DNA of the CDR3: TGTGCCAGTTCGGCGGAACCGAGCGGCAATCAGCCCCAGCATTTT. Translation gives CASSAEPSGNQPQHF.

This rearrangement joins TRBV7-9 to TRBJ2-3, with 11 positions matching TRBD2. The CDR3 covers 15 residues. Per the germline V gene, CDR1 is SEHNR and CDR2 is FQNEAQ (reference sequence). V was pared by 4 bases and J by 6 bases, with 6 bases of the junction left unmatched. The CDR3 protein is CASSYLAGGWDTQYF. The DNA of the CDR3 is TGTGCCAGCAGCTACCTAGCGGGAGGTTGGGATACGCAGTATTTT.

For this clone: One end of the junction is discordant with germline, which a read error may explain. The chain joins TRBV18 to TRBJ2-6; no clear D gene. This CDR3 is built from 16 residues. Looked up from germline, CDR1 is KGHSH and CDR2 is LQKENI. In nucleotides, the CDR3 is TGTACCAGCTCACCACCGATCGGCTCTGGGGCCAACGTCCTGACTTTC. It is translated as CTSSPPIGSGANVLTF.

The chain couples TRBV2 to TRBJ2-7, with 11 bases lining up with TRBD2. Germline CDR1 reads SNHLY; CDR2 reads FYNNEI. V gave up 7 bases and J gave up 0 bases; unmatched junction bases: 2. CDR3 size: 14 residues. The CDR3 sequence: CASKTSGDSYEQYF. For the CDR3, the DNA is TGTGCCAGCAAGACTAGCGGGGACTCCTACGAGCAGTACTTC.

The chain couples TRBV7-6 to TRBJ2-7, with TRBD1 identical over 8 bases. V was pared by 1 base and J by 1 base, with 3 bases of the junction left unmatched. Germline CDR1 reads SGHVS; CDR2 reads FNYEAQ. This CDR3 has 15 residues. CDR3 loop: CASSLVTGESYEQYF. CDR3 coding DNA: TGTGCCAGCAGCTTAGTGACAGGGGAATCCTACGAGCAGTACTTC.

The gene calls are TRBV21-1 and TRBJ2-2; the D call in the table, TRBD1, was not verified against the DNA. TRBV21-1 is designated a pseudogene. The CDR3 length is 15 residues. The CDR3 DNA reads TGTGCCAGCAGCAATTTCGACAGGGCAGTAGGGGAGCTGTTTTTT. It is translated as CASSNFDRAVGELFF.

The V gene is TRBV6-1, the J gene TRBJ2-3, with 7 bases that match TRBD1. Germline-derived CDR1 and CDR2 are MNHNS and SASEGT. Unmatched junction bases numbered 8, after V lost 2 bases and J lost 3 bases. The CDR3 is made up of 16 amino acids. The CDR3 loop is CASSELKGAATDTQYF. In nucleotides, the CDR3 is TGTGCCAGCAGTGAATTGAAGGGGGCGGCAACAGATACGCAGTATTTT.

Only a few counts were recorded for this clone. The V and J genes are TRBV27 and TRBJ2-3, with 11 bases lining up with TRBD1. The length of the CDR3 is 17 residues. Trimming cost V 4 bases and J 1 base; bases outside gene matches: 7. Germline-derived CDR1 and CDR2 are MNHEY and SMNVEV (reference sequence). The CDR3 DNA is TGTGCCAGCAGTTCCCTAGGACAGGGGGCCGGCACAGATACGCAGTATTTT. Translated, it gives CASSSLGQGAGTDTQYF.

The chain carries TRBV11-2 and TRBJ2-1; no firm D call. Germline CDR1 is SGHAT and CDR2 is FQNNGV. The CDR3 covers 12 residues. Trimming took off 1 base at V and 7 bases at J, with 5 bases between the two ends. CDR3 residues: CASSLGENEQFF. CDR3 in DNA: TGTGCCAGCAGCTTAGGAGAAAATGAGCAGTTCTTC.

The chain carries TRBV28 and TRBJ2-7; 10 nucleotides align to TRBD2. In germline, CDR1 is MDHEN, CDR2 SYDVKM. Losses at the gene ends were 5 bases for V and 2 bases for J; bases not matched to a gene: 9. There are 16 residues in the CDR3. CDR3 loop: CASSPRTSGLPYEQYF. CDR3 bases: TGTGCCAGCAGTCCCAGGACTAGCGGCCTTCCCTACGAGCAGTACTTC. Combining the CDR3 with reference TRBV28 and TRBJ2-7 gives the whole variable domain DVKVTQSSRYLVKRTGEKVFLECVQDMDHENMFWYRQDPGLGLRLIYFSYDVKMKEKGDIPEGYSVSREKKERFSLILESASTNQTSMYLCASSPRTSGLPYEQYFGPGTRLTVT.